Sequencing of this T cell receptor beta chain was carried out in a study of beta chain features in type 1 diabetes. About the study: Cell yields, gender and age were similar in healthy donors and patients. All samples yielded roughly 100 million examined sorted cells.

Study observations and caveats: For TCRB rearrangement, an influence of HLA type remained unresolved here.

With regard to this clone: Antigen specificity is unknown.

J lost 4 bases, V lost 0 bases, and 8 bases had no gene match. Germline CDR1 and CDR2: SGHNT and YENEEA. The CDR3 length is 19 residues. What was sequenced were expressed TCRB transcripts, since all of the isolated RNA had been reverse transcribed. Deep immunoSEQ sequencing covered naive, central memory and regulatory T cell samples. Clones were read by immunoSEQ multiplex PCR, and TCRdb kept only the in-frame ones, dropping some. Of fewer than 900,000 clones listed, about 17% were seen once; the top ten hold 0.02% to 0.025%. The sample consisted of naive CD4+ T cells from blood. This TCR derives from a woman under 30 in good health. The V gene is TRBV11-3, the J gene TRBJ2-2; the match to TRBD2 covers 13 bases. The CDR3 reads CASSLDLGLAGEPTGELFF. DNA for the CDR3: TGTGCCAGCAGCTTAGATCTCGGACTAGCGGGAGAACCCACCGGGGAGCTGTTTTTT.